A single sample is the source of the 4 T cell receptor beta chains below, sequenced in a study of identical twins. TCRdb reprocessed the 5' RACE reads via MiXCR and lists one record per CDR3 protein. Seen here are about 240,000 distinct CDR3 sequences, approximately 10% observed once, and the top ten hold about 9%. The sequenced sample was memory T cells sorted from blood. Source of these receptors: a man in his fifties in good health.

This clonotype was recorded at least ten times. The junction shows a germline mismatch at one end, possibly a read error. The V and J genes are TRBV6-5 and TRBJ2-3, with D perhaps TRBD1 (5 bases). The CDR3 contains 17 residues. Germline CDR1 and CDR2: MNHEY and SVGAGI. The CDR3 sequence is CASSYSLGLGTTDTQYF. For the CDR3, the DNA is TGTGCCAGCAGTTACTCCTTAGGCCTGGGAACGACAGATACACAGTATTTT.

The CDR3, as DNA: TGTGCCAGCATGGTTGGAGCGGGAGACCACTCCTACGAGCAGTACTTC. Amino acids: CASMVGAGDHSYEQYF. The rearrangement uses TRBV27 and TRBJ2-7, with 8 bases fitting TRBD2. Germline assignment: CDR1 MNHEY and CDR2 SMNVEV (reference sequence). The CDR3 consists of 16 residues. V was pared by 7 bases and J by 0 bases, with 11 bases of the junction left unmatched.

The CDR3 nucleotides read TGCGCCAGCAGCTTGGAAATGGGGCGTGAAAAACTGTTTTTT. Encoded protein: CASSLEMGREKLFF. The chain is built from TRBV5-1 and TRBJ1-4; tentatively, D is TRBD1 (5 bases). Germline V gene sequence: CDR1 SGHRS, CDR2 YFSETQ. The CDR3 is made up of 14 amino acids. The germline V and J ends were trimmed by 0 bases and 7 bases, with 10 bases remaining between them.

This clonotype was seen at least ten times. The CDR3, as DNA: TGTGCCAGCAGCTGGGGGACCTCGAAGAACACCGGGGAGCTGTTTTTT. It is translated as CASSWGTSKNTGELFF. The V gene is TRBV7-8, the J gene TRBJ2-2, with D perhaps TRBD1 or TRBD2 (5 bases each). The V end lost 4 bases, the J end lost 1 base, and 13 bases lay between the germline ends. Looked up from germline, CDR1 is SGHVS and CDR2 is FQNEAQ. The CDR3 extends over 16 amino acids.